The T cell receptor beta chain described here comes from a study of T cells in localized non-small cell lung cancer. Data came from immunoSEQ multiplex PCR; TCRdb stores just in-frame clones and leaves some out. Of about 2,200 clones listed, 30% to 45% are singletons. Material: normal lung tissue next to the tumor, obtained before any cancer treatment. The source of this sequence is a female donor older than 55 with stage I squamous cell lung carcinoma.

CDR3 nucleotide sequence: TGCGCCAGCAGCTTTTCCACGGGGGAGGCGGAAAAACTGTTTTTT. It translates to CASSFSTGEAEKLFF. The chain has TRBV5-1 and TRBJ1-4; D is perhaps TRBD1 (5 bases). The CDR3 has 15 amino acids. With 2 bases removed from V and 8 bases from J, the gap between germline ends came to 16 bases. Germline V CDR1 and CDR2: SGHRS, YFSETQ.